These T cell receptor beta chains were read from a single sample in a study of control samples from healthy donors and cancer patients. Data came from immunoSEQ multiplex PCR; TCRdb stores just in-frame clones and leaves some out. The sample shows 70,000 to 85,000 clones, 80% to 90% of them seen only once. Sequencing was done on a sample of PBMCs. Source of these receptors: a man aged 55-75 years with head and neck cancer. Each CDR3 is given with its conserved first and last residue. Each record gives: clone size, D gene, V gene, J gene, CDR3 protein, CDR3 DNA. D genes are given only for firm matches. The listing skips clone size in some rows; elsewhere it reads once, few, many or a size class.

clone_size: once
d_call: -
v_call: TRBV28
j_call: TRBJ2-7
cdr3_aa: CASTYGRADEQYF
cdr3_nt: TGTGCCAGCACCTATGGGCGAGCAGACGAGCAGTACTTC

clone_size: -
d_call: -
v_call: TRBV13
j_call: TRBJ1-1
cdr3_aa: CASSLGWGNTEAFF
cdr3_nt: TGTGCCAGCAGCTTAGGCTGGGGGAACACTGAAGCTTTCTTT

clone_size: -
d_call: -
v_call: TRBV7-8
j_call: TRBJ2-7
cdr3_aa: CASSLTGGLGYEQYF
cdr3_nt: TGTGCCAGCAGCTTAACTGGAGGGCTCGGCTACGAGCAGTACTTC

clone_size: once
d_call: -
v_call: TRBV27
j_call: TRBJ2-5
cdr3_aa: CASSRTPQETQYF
cdr3_nt: TGTGCCAGCAGTAGGACCCCCCAAGAGACCCAGTACTTC

clone_size: once
d_call: TRBD1
v_call: TRBV5-1
j_call: TRBJ1-2
cdr3_aa: CASSLLGQGDYGYTF
cdr3_nt: TGCGCCAGCAGCTTGCTCGGACAGGGTGACTATGGCTACACCTTC

clone_size: -
d_call: TRBD1
v_call: TRBV19
j_call: TRBJ2-2
cdr3_aa: CASSIVDRVSNTGELFF
cdr3_nt: TGTGCCAGTAGTATAGTGGACAGGGTCTCGAACACCGGGGAGCTGTTTTTT

clone_size: -
d_call: -
v_call: TRBV5-6
j_call: TRBJ2-5
cdr3_aa: CASSLRREETQYF
cdr3_nt: TGTGCCAGCAGCTTGAGGAGGGAAGAGACCCAGTACTTC

clone_size: -
d_call: -
v_call: TRBV3-1/TRBV3-2
j_call: TRBJ2-2
cdr3_aa: CASSLQAGELFF
cdr3_nt: TGTGCCAGCAGCCTCCAGGCCGGGGAGCTGTTTTTT

clone_size: few
d_call: TRBD2
v_call: TRBV7-8
j_call: TRBJ2-2
cdr3_aa: CASSTGRAERTGELFF
cdr3_nt: TGTGCCAGCAGCACCGGGAGGGCGGAACGTACCGGGGAGCTGTTTTTT

clone_size: -
d_call: -
v_call: TRBV27
j_call: TRBJ2-7
cdr3_aa: CASSLVTGALGEQYF
cdr3_nt: TGTGCCAGCAGTTTAGTAACGGGAGCCCTCGGGGAGCAGTACTTC

clone_size: once
d_call: TRBD2
v_call: TRBV5-6
j_call: TRBJ2-3
cdr3_aa: CASSWARLAGEVDTQYF
cdr3_nt: TGTGCCAGCAGCTGGGCCCGACTAGCGGGAGAGGTTGATACGCAGTATTTT

clone_size: -
d_call: -
v_call: TRBV7-2
j_call: TRBJ1-2
cdr3_aa: CASSKGLQGNYGYTF
cdr3_nt: TGTGCCAGCAGCAAGGGCCTTCAAGGAAACTATGGCTACACCTTC

clone_size: -
d_call: -
v_call: TRBV4-1
j_call: TRBJ2-7
cdr3_aa: CASSPGLMGGYEQYF
cdr3_nt: TGCGCCAGCAGCCCGGGGTTGATGGGGGGCTACGAGCAGTACTTC

clone_size: -
d_call: -
v_call: TRBV28
j_call: TRBJ2-7
cdr3_aa: CASSYRLGRGGYEQYF
cdr3_nt: TGTGCCAGCAGTTACCGACTCGGGCGGGGCGGCTACGAGCAGTACTTC

clone_size: -
d_call: TRBD2
v_call: TRBV5-4
j_call: TRBJ2-3
cdr3_aa: CASSKGRSGRTDTQYF
cdr3_nt: TGTGCCAGCAGCAAAGGACGGAGCGGGAGAACAGATACGCAGTATTTT

clone_size: -
d_call: -
v_call: TRBV24-1
j_call: TRBJ1-1
cdr3_aa: CATSDLSTKRDTEAFF
cdr3_nt: TGTGCCACCAGTGATTTGTCAACAAAGAGGGACACTGAAGCTTTCTTT

clone_size: few
d_call: -
v_call: TRBV21-1
j_call: TRBJ2-1
cdr3_aa: CASSKAGTSGEHNEQFF
cdr3_nt: TGTGCCAGCAGCAAAGCAGGGACTAGCGGAGAACACAATGAGCAGTTCTTC